Below, 23 T cell receptor beta chains from the same sample are listed, as sequenced in a study of blood T cells in healthy people across ages. With a J-beta primer mix and a sample-barcoded 5' primer, a second PCR ran 7 to 11 cycles. TCRdb itself ran the 5' RACE reads through MiXCR, one entry per CDR3 protein. The profile covers roughly 1.7 million distinct CDR3 sequences, with approximately 32% appearing a single time and roughly 12% taken by the ten largest. What was sequenced was blood. The receptors here all came from a woman younger than 45 in good health.

This clonotype appeared many times. The chain recombines TRBV6-1 with TRBJ2-1, with D perhaps matching TRBD1 or TRBD2 (5 bases each). The V end lost 4 bases, the J end lost 7 bases, and 11 bases lay between the germline ends. Germline loops: CDR1 MNHNS, CDR2 SASEGT. This CDR3 spans 13 amino acids. The CDR3 loop reads CASSVLGRNEQFF. The CDR3 DNA reads TGTGCCAGCAGTGTTCTGGGACGGAATGAGCAGTTCTTC.

This clonotype was picked up a small number of times. Mismatch with germline at one junction end may stem from a read error. The rearrangement uses TRBV4-1 and TRBJ1-2; 8 nucleotides align to TRBD1. The CDR3 is 14 residues long. Germline V lookup: CDR1 MGHRA, CDR2 YSYEKL. This CDR3 is CTSSPPTGDYGYTF. The CDR3, as DNA: TGCACCAGCAGCCCGCCGACAGGGGACTATGGCTACACCTTC.

The chain carries TRBV4-2 and TRBJ1-2; TRBD1 is a possible D gene (6 bases). V dropped 5 bases and J dropped 4 bases, with 14 bases sitting between them. Germline V gives CDR1 LGHNA, CDR2 YNFKEQ. The CDR3 has 14 residues. As DNA, the CDR3 is TGTGCCAGCAGCGACGGACAGAACCTCTATGGCTACACCTTC. It encodes CASSDGQNLYGYTF.

The DNA of the CDR3 is TGTGCCAGCAGTGATGCAGCGGGAAGTAGCAATCAGCCCCAGCATTTT. This gives the protein CASSDAAGSSNQPQHF. The V call is TRBV6-1, the J call TRBJ1-5; D not certain. Trimming pared 3 bases from V and 0 bases from J, leaving 12 bases between. The CDR3 totals 16 residues. In germline, CDR1 is MNHNS, CDR2 SASEGT.

This clonotype has just a few counts. The chain carries TRBV28 and TRBJ2-7; tentative D call: TRBD2 (5 bases). Germline assignment: CDR1 MDHEN and CDR2 SYDVKM. The CDR3 spans 16 residues. V shed 3 bases and J shed 3 bases, with 18 bases lying between them. CDR3 amino acids: CASSFGGEAVVYEQYF. Here the CDR3 DNA reads TGTGCCAGCAGTTTCGGAGGAGAAGCCGTCGTCTACGAGCAGTACTTC. Full variable domain (missing parts from reference TRBV28 and TRBJ2-7): DVKVTQSSRYLVKRTGEKVFLECVQDMDHENMFWYRQDPGLGLRLIYFSYDVKMKEKGDIPEGYSVSREKKERFSLILESASTNQTSMYLCASSFGGEAVVYEQYFGPGTRLTVT.

The chain is built from TRBV9 and TRBJ2-1; 11 bases are shared with TRBD2. Looked up from germline, CDR1 is SGDLS and CDR2 is YYNGEE. The V gene end was trimmed by 2 bases and the J gene end by 5 bases; junction bases not matched to a gene: 3. CDR3 length equals 15 residues. The DNA of the CDR3 is TGTGCCAGCAGCGTCGGACTAGCGGGTGACAATGAGCAGTTCTTC. This gives the protein CASSVGLAGDNEQFF.

The chain uses TRBV6-2 or TRBV6-3 and TRBJ2-3; TRBD2 aligns across 8 bases. Germline CDR1 reads MNHEY; CDR2 reads SVGEGT. CDR3 length: 16 residues. The ends lost 5 bases at V and 2 bases at J; junction bases unmatched: 9. The CDR3 sequence is CASSKGLVASTDTQYF. The CDR3 DNA reads TGTGCCAGCAGTAAGGGACTAGTGGCCTCCACAGATACGCAGTATTTT.

This clonotype was detected a few times. The gene calls are TRBV9 and TRBJ2-5; D is undetermined. The CDR3 has 14 amino acids. The V end was cut by 0 bases, the J end by 11 bases, with 17 bases between. Looked up from germline, CDR1 is SGDLS and CDR2 is YYNGEE. As DNA, the CDR3 is TGTGCCAGCAGCGTAGATATAGGGCAAGGGAAGCAGTACTTC. The encoded protein is CASSVDIGQGKQYF.

J is TRBJ1-2 and V is TRBV27; D remains unclear. V was trimmed by 5 bases and J by 4 bases, leaving 8 bases between them. The CDR3 contains 12 residues. The germline V gene has CDR1 MNHEY and CDR2 SMNVEV (reference sequence). DNA of the CDR3: TGTGCCAGCAGTACCGGTCGCTATGGCTACACCTTC. Protein: CASSTGRYGYTF.

The CDR3 sequence: CATRGDVDNEQFF. The CDR3 region has the DNA TGTGCCACCAGAGGGGACGTCGACAATGAGCAGTTCTTC. The chain couples TRBV15 to TRBJ2-1; the D gene could be TRBD1 or TRBD2 (5 bases each). The germline V and J ends were trimmed by 6 bases and 5 bases, with 11 bases remaining between them. Germline CDR1 reads LNHNV; CDR2 reads YYDKDF (reference sequence). There are 13 residues in the CDR3.

The table lists this clonotype with a few counts. The chain uses TRBV7-9 and TRBJ2-1; D is perhaps TRBD1 (5 bases). The V and J ends lost 1 base and 8 bases respectively, with 15 bases between them. This CDR3 region has 15 residues. The germline V gene has CDR1 SEHNR and CDR2 FQNEAQ (reference sequence). The CDR3, as DNA: TGTGCCAGCAGCTTAGAGGGCAGGGTCTCGGATGAGCAGTTCTTC. Its protein is CASSLEGRVSDEQFF.

The chain uses TRBV30 and TRBJ2-5, with 8 bases fitting TRBD2. The CDR3 consists of 14 residues. CDR1 and CDR2 (germline): GTSNPN, SVGIG (reference sequence). V gave up 8 bases and J gave up 1 base; unmatched junction bases: 9. The DNA of the CDR3 is TGTGCCGGGGGGGTAGCGGGACCCCAAGAGACCCAGTACTTC. It specifies CAGGVAGPQETQYF.

As concerns this clonotype: A much larger clone lies a single base off, so this may be a read error. The chain has TRBV15 and TRBJ2-3, with D unclear. Germline CDR1 LNHNV, CDR2 YYDKDF (reference sequence). V was cut by 5 bases and J by 1 base, with 16 bases left in between. The CDR3 consists of 16 residues. CDR3 residues: CATSGSLEYGTDTQYF. The CDR3 DNA sequence: TGTGCCACCAGCGGGTCGTTAGAGTATGGCACAGATACGCAGTATTTT.

This clonotype came up a few times. The J gene is TRBJ2-1, the V gene TRBV29-1, with 7 nucleotides matching TRBD2. Germline CDR1 SQVTM, CDR2 ANQGSEA. The CDR3 runs 13 residues. V lost 7 bases and J lost 5; bases outside the gene matches: 8. CDR3 sequence (DNA): TGCAGCGCTCCGGGACTATCCCACAATGAGCAGTTCTTC. The encoded protein is CSAPGLSHNEQFF.

Comments on this clonotype: A read error may account for a junction end that differs from germline. This rearrangement joins TRBV29-1 to TRBJ1-2; 7 bases match TRBD1. The CDR3 is made up of 14 amino acids. From germline, CDR1 is SQVTM and CDR2 ANQGSEA. The CDR3 region has the DNA TGCAGCGTTCTCATATACGACAGGGACTATGGCTGCACCTTC. Translation: CSVLIYDRDYGCTF.

The chain combines TRBV25-1 with TRBJ2-7; D is possibly TRBD1 (6 bases). Deletions cut 6 bases from V and 7 bases from J, with 13 bases between. Germline lookup yields CDR1 MGHDK and CDR2 SYGVNS. The CDR3 has 12 amino acids. DNA for the CDR3: TGTGCCAGCAGAGCACAGGGCGCGGAGCAGTACTTC. As protein: CASRAQGAEQYF.

In its sample, this clonotype was seen a few times. The V gene is TRBV5-1, the J gene TRBJ2-5; 11 nucleotides match TRBD2. The CDR3 is made up of 16 amino acids. Germline CDR1 is SGHRS and CDR2 is YFSETQ. Germline trimming cut 1 base from V and 5 bases from J; bases unmatched to any gene: 7. The CDR3 protein is CASSLSARLAGETQYF. CDR3 DNA: TGCGCCAGCAGCTTGTCGGCCCGACTAGCGGGGGAGACCCAGTACTTC.

The rearrangement uses TRBV5-1 and TRBJ2-3, with D possibly called TRBD1 or TRBD2 (6 bases each). The CDR3 runs to 16 residues. V was trimmed by 0 bases and J by 3 bases, leaving 14 bases between them. CDR1 SGHRS and CDR2 YFSETQ come from the germline V gene. The CDR3: CASSLEGGRVTDTQYF. CDR3 DNA sequence: TGCGCCAGCAGCTTGGAGGGGGGCCGAGTGACAGATACGCAGTATTTT.

J is TRBJ2-3 and V is TRBV11-2, with TRBD2 identical over 8 bases. CDR3 size: 17 residues. The V gene's germline CDR1 is SGHAT and CDR2 FQNNGV. After removal of 0 bases from V and 6 bases from J, the junction contained 11 bases not matched to a gene. CDR3 sequence: CASSLDEGGGRWDTQYF. In nucleotides, the CDR3 is TGTGCCAGCAGCTTAGATGAGGGCGGGGGGCGTTGGGATACGCAGTATTTT.

The sample holds a few counts of this clonotype. This chain links TRBV12-3 or TRBV12-4 with TRBJ1-1; D gene uncertain. Trimming took 6 bases from V and 3 from J, leaving 17 bases between them. The CDR3 covers 15 residues. The chain's CDR3 is CASSPSKGLDTEAFF. DNA for the CDR3: TGTGCCAGCAGCCCTTCGAAGGGCCTGGACACTGAAGCTTTCTTT.

This clonotype was recorded a few times. The chain couples TRBV28 to TRBJ2-1, with a tentative D call TRBD2 (5 bases). Germline lookup yields CDR1 MDHEN and CDR2 SYDVKM. The CDR3 covers 14 residues. The V and J ends lost 4 bases and 2 bases respectively, with 9 bases between them. This CDR3 reads CASSWTGAYNEQFF. CDR3 in DNA: TGTGCCAGCAGTTGGACTGGAGCCTACAATGAGCAGTTCTTC.

The chain is built from TRBV28 and TRBJ1-1; D unresolved. Per germline, CDR1 MDHEN and CDR2 SYDVKM. V lost 5 bases, J lost 5 bases, and 6 bases lay in between. The length of the CDR3 is 11 residues. In nucleotides, the CDR3 is TGTGCCAGCAGTGCAGAAACTGAAGCTTTCTTT. This gives the protein CASSAETEAFF.

V and J are TRBV14 and TRBJ2-1, with 7 nucleotides matching TRBD2. The CDR3 extends over 13 amino acids. Trimming removed 5 bases from V and 5 bases from J; junction bases left unmatched: 3. From germline, CDR1 is SGHDN and CDR2 FVKESK. This CDR3 is CASSSLADNEQFF. The DNA of the CDR3 is TGTGCCAGCAGCTCCCTAGCGGACAATGAGCAGTTCTTC.